This T cell receptor beta chain was sequenced for a study of T cell repertoires in cytomegalovirus infection. About the research overall: Through public TCR beta signatures, both CMV infection and matching HLA type were indicated. Whole-study results and caveats: The cumulative frequency of public TCR beta families identified carriers of CMV plus the relevant HLA. Ex vivo responses were dominated by HLA-C-restricted CMV-specific TCR beta clonotypes.

The CDR3 consists of 14 residues. Germline-derived CDR1 and CDR2 are SGHRS and YFSETQ. Worth noting for this clonotype: As yet, its antigen is unknown. A junction end diverges from the germline sequence, so it may reflect a read error.

One entry per CDR3 protein results from TCRdb running MiXCR on the reads. The sample has 150,000 to 190,000 distinct CDR3 sequences, 23% seen once. This rearrangement joins TRBV5-1 to TRBJ2-5; D not certain. The sequencing input was PBMCs. The TCR comes from a human donor in good health (CMV status not recorded). Some clones in this sample may be carry-over from other donors' samples. The CDR3 loop is CASSLATGQGTQYF. The DNA of the CDR3 is TGCGCCAGCAGCTTGGCCACGGGCCAAGGGACCCAGTACTTC.